This is a list of T cell receptor beta chains from one sample in a study of T cell repertoires in cytomegalovirus infection. Their antigen targets remain unknown. From the reads, TCRdb called clonotypes with MiXCR, one entry per CDR3 protein. The sample yields about 110,000 distinct CDR3 sequences, around 29% seen once. The sequences come from CD8+ T cells from cultured PBMCs, collected from culture after CMV antigen stimulation. These receptors were collected from a human donor in good health (CMV status not recorded). Some clones in this sample may be carry-over from other donors' samples. Each CDR3 is given without its conserved first and last residue. The order of the fields is CDR3 protein, V gene, J gene.

ASSLKPSEGGSGAKNIQY	TRBV5-6	TRBJ2-4
ASSLLTLTSTDTQY	TRBV12-3/TRBV12-4	TRBJ2-3
ASSLFASGGTDTQY	TRBV7-9	TRBJ2-3
AIATGGHGYT	TRBV19	TRBJ1-2
ASSLIGPATNSPLH	TRBV7-3	TRBJ1-6
ASRGGEVWVEQF	TRBV6-1	TRBJ2-1
ASSAPGRNEQF	TRBV4-1	TRBJ2-1
ASSLLLISYEQY	TRBV5-5	TRBJ2-7
ASSLFDLGVSYEQY	TRBV7-8	TRBJ2-7
ASSPGDGDEQF	TRBV11-2	TRBJ2-1
ATSRDTLAGTQGETQY	TRBV15	TRBJ2-5
ASSKGWTVSLETQY	TRBV7-6	TRBJ2-5
ASSPGRQNTYEQY	TRBV7-9	TRBJ2-7
ASSSYRGLVDTQY	TRBV19	TRBJ2-3
ASSQRGTDYQPQH	TRBV6-6	TRBJ1-5
ATSDFVSGGAGDTQY	TRBV24-1	TRBJ2-3
ASSSRGGPKQETQY	TRBV7-9	TRBJ2-5
ASSTTPSNQPQH	TRBV6-5	TRBJ1-5
ASSYSPTTTGFNEQF	TRBV6-5	TRBJ2-1
ASSLSGYDYGYT	TRBV27	TRBJ1-2
ASSLDPGGYTEAF	TRBV7-6	TRBJ1-1
ASTMFGTANTGELF	TRBV6-1	TRBJ2-2
ASSVSGPWYQETQY	TRBV2	TRBJ2-5
ASSLGVGQRGYEQY	TRBV7-4	TRBJ2-7
ANTLLGGDQPQH	TRBV28	TRBJ1-5
ASSTPWDTGELF	TRBV6-1	TRBJ2-2
ASSLSGTGGFGPEAF	TRBV7-2	TRBJ1-1
ASSGALDTEAF	TRBV7-9	TRBJ1-1
ASRPAVVGLGNTIY	TRBV27	TRBJ1-3
ASSFFHEQF	TRBV6-6	TRBJ2-1
ASQGGGPDTQY	TRBV4-1	TRBJ2-3
ASSDPRGDFGIYEQY	TRBV7-9	TRBJ2-7
ASSFAGGRSYNEQF	TRBV11-1	TRBJ2-1
ASSLAPGGTEAF	TRBV7-8	TRBJ1-1
ASPRGQKMNTEAF	TRBV12-3/TRBV12-4	TRBJ1-1
ASSVGGGELF	TRBV9	TRBJ2-2
ASSQVNTNEQF	TRBV4-1	TRBJ2-1
SGSHARNTEAF	TRBV20-1	TRBJ1-1
ASSWGQPSYEQY	TRBV12-3/TRBV12-4	TRBJ2-7